Below, one T cell receptor (beta chain) is given with its context. The germline V gene encodes CDR1 SGHRS and CDR2 YFSETQ. The CDR3 covers 16 residues. V was trimmed by 0 bases and J by 2 bases, leaving 15 bases between them. The sample is drawn from a study of cytomegalovirus exposure and HLA in healthy donors. Study as a whole: Most genotyped donors, 65% to 90% of 350 to 500, had Caucasian-associated genetic ancestry.

Both 60 Vbeta primers and 13 Jbeta primers went into the PCR. Under the authors' procedure: As a later analysis found, there were roughly 80 million unique TCR beta chains, of which some 9.9 million were shared. Only in-frame clones appear in the TCRdb table, and some are missing; sequencing was by immunoSEQ multiplex PCR. The V and J calls and clone size are taken from that table; D and trimming were inferred from the DNA. This table holds a few hundred thousand clones, around 90% found once. This clonotype originated in a girl aged 2 to 10 in good health and CMV-seronegative. This rearrangement joins TRBV5-1 to TRBJ2-7, with D maybe TRBD1 (6 bases). The sample taken for sequencing was PBMCs. The CDR3 DNA sequence: TGCGCCAGCAGCTTGGGGCTGGCCAGGGGAGCCTACGAGCAGTACTTC. Translating it yields CASSLGLARGAYEQYF. Full variable domain (outside the CDR3, taken from reference TRBV5-1 and TRBJ2-7): KAGVTQTPRYLIKTRGQQVTLSCSPISGHRSVSWYQQTPGQGLQFLFEYFSETQRNKGNFPGRFSGRQFSNSRSEMNVSTLELGDSALYLCASSLGLARGAYEQYFGPGTRLTVT.